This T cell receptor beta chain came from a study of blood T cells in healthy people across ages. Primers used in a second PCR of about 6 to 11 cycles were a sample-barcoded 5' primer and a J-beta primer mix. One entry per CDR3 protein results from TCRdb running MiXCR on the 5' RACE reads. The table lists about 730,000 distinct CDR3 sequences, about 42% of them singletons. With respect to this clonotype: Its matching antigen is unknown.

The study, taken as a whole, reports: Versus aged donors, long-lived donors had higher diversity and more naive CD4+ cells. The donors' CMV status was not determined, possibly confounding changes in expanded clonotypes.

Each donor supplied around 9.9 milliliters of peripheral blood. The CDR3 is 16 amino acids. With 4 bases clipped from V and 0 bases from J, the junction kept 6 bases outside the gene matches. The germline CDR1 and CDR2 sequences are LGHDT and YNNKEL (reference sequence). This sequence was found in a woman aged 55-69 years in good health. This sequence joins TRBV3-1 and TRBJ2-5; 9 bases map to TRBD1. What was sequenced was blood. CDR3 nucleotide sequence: TGTGCCAGCAGCCCGCGGACAGGGGTGAACCAAGAGACCCAGTACTTC. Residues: CASSPRTGVNQETQYF.